The 6 T cell receptor beta chains reported below all come from one sample, sequenced in a study of shared clonotypes between healthy human individuals. Data came from immunoSEQ multiplex PCR; TCRdb stores just in-frame clones and leaves some out. The repertoire has 2,500,000 or so clones, 93% of them found once; the top ten carry more than 0.35%. The sequencing sample was made of naive CD4+ T cells from PBMCs. The subset was: CD45RA+ positively selected. The source is a man between 18 and 35 years old in good health. Some clones in this sample may be carry-over from other donors' samples.

The chain uses TRBV2 and TRBJ2-2, with 7 nucleotides matching TRBD1. The J segment lost 4 bases and the V segment lost 5 bases, leaving 7 bases of the junction unmatched. The CDR3 consists of 15 residues. The germline CDR1 and CDR2 sequences are SNHLY and FYNNEI. CDR3: CASSRTGTATGELFF. The CDR3 coding sequence is TGTGCCAGCAGTCGCACCGGGACAGCCACCGGGGAGCTGTTTTTT.

V gene TRBV6-5 combines with J gene TRBJ2-1, with 8 bases matching TRBD2. The length of the CDR3 is 16 residues. V lost 4 bases to trimming and J lost 0 bases; unmatched junction nucleotides: 5. Per germline, CDR1 MNHEY and CDR2 SVGAGI. The CDR3 nucleotides are TGTGCCAGCAGTTTCGTGACTAGCGCCTCCTACAATGAGCAGTTCTTC. Translating it yields CASSFVTSASYNEQFF.

The J gene is TRBJ2-7, the V gene TRBV7-9; the match to TRBD1 covers 9 bases. Unmatched junction bases numbered 11, after V lost 5 bases and J lost 3 bases. The length of the CDR3 is 16 residues. Looked up from germline, CDR1 is SEHNR and CDR2 is FQNEAQ (reference sequence). The CDR3 DNA sequence: TGTGCCAGCAGCCTCCCCGGGACAGGGACCGTCTACGAGCAGTACTTC. Residues: CASSLPGTGTVYEQYF.

The chain is built from TRBV14 and TRBJ1-5; D not certain. The CDR3 is 15 amino acids. The germline gives CDR1 SGHDN, CDR2 FVKESK. V was pared by 4 bases and J by 4 bases, with 14 bases between. The CDR3 nucleotides are TGTGCCAGCAGCCGATCGTACCGGGCAAATCAGCCCCAGCATTTT. Translated, it gives CASSRSYRANQPQHF.

The chain links TRBV5-1 to TRBJ2-3, with D tentatively TRBD1 (5 bases). The CDR3 has 14 residues. Germline lookup yields CDR1 SGHRS and CDR2 YFSETQ. The germline V and J ends were trimmed by 4 bases and 2 bases, with 11 bases remaining between them. This CDR3 is CASSPQGDTDTQYF. Written as DNA, the CDR3 is TGCGCCAGCAGCCCCCAAGGGGACACAGATACGCAGTATTTT.

This clone has only one observation. The V gene is TRBV7-2, the J gene TRBJ2-1; 9 bases are a match to TRBD2. CDR3 size: 15 residues. CDR1 is SGHTA and CDR2 is FQGNSA in the germline V gene. Germline trimming cut 5 bases from V and 10 bases from J; bases unmatched to any gene: 12. The CDR3 spells CASSPMGLAQVEQFF. DNA of the CDR3: TGTGCCAGCAGCCCCATGGGACTAGCTCAAGTCGAGCAGTTCTTC. Looking up the rest from reference TRBV7-2 and TRBJ2-1 gives the full variable domain: GAGVSQSPSNKVTEKGKDVELRCDPISGHTALYWYRQSLGQGLEFLIYFQGNSAPDKSGLPSDRFSAERTGGSVSTLTIQRTQQEDSAVYLCASSPMGLAQVEQFFGPGTRLTVL.